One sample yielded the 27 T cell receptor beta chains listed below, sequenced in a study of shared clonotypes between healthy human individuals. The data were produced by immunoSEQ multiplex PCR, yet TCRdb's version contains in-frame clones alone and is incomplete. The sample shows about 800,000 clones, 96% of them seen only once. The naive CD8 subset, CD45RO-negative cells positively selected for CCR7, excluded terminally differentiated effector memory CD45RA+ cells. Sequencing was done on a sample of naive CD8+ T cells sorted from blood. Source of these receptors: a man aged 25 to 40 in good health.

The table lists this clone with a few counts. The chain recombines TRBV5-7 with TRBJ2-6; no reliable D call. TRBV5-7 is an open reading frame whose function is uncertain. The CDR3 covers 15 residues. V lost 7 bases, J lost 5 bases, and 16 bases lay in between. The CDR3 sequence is CASGGVQSRANVLTF. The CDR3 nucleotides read TGTGCCAGCGGCGGCGTACAAAGTCGGGCCAACGTCCTGACTTTC.

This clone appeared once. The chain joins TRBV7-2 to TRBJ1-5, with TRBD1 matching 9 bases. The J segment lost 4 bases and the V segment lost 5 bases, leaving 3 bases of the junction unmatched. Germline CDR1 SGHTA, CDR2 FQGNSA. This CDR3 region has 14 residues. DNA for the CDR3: TGTGCCAGCAGCAAGGACAGGGGAAATCAGCCCCAGCATTTT. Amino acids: CASSKDRGNQPQHF.

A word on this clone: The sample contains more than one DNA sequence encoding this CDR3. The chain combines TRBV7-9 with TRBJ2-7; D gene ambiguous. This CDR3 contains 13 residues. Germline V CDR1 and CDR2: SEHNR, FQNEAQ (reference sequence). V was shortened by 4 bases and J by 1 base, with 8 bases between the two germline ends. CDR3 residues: CASSSPGSYEQYF. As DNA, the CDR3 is TGTGCCAGCAGCTCCCCGGGTTCCTACGAGCAGTACTTC.

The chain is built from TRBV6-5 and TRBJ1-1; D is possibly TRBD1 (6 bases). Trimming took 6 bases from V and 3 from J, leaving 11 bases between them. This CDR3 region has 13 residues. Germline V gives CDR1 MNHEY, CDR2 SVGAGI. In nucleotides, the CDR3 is TGTGCCAGCAGGTGGGGGGCTTACACTGAAGCTTTCTTT. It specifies CASRWGAYTEAFF.

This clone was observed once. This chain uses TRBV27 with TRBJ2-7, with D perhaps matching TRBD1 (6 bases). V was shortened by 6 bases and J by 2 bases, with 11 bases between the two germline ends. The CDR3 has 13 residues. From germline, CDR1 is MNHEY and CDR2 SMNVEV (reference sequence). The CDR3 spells CASSPPGAYEQYF. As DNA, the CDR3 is TGTGCCAGCAGCCCCCCAGGGGCCTACGAGCAGTACTTC.

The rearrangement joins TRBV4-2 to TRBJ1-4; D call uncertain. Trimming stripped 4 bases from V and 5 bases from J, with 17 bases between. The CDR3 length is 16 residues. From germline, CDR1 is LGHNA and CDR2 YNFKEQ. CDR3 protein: CASSLKVGSINEKLFF. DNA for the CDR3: TGTGCCAGCAGCCTTAAGGTTGGGTCCATAAATGAAAAACTGTTTTTT.

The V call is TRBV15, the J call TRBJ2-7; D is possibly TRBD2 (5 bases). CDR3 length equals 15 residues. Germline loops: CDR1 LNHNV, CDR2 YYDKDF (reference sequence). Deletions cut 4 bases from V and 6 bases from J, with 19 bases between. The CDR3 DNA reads TGTGCCACCAGCACCGGACCCCCGGGAAAGGGCGAGCAGTACTTC. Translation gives CATSTGPPGKGEQYF.

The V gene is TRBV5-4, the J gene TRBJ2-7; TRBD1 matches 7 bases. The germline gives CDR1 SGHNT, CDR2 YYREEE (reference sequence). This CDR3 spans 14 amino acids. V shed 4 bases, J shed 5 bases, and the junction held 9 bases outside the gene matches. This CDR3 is CASSQRTGENEQYF. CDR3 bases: TGTGCCAGCAGCCAAAGAACAGGGGAAAACGAGCAGTACTTC.

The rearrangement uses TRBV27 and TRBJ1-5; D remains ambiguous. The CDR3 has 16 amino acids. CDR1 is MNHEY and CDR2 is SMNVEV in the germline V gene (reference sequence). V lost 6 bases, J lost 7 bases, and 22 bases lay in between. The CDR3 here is CASSPKVGDGHQPQHF. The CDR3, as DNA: TGTGCCAGCAGCCCCAAGGTTGGAGACGGTCACCAGCCCCAGCATTTT.

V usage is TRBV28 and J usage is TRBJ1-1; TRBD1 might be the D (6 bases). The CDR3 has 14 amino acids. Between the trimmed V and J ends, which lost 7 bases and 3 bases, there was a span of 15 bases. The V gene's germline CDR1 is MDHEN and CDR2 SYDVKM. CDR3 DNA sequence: TGTGCCAGCATCCCTTATGGGGGCTACACTGAAGCTTTCTTT. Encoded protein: CASIPYGGYTEAFF.

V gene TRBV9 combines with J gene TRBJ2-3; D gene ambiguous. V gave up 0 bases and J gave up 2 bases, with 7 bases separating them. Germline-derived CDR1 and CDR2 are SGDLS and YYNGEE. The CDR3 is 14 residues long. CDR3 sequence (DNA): TGTGCCAGCAGCGTAGTAGATAACACAGATACGCAGTATTTT. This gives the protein CASSVVDNTDTQYF.

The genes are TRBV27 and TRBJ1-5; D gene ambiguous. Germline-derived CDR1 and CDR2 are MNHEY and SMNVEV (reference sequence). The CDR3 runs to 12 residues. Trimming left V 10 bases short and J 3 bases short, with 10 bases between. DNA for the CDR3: TGTGCCACAGGACGGAACAATCAGCCCCAGCATTTT. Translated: CATGRNNQPQHF.

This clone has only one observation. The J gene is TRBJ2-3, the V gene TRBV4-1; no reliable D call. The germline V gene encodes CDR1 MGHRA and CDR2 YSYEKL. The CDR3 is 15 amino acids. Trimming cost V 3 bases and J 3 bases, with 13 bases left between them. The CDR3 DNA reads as TGCGCCAGCAGCCATTTCGACGGAATTACAGATACGCAGTATTTT. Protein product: CASSHFDGITDTQYF.

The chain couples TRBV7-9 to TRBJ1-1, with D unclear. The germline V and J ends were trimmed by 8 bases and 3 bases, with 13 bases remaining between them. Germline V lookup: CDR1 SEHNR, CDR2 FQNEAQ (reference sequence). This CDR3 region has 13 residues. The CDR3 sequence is CASGKLWDTEAFF. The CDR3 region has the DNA TGTGCCAGCGGAAAATTGTGGGACACTGAAGCTTTCTTT.

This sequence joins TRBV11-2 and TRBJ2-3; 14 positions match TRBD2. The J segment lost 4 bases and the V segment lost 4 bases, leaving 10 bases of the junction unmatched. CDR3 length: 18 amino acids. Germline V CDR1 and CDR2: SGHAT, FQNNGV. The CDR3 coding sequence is TGTGCCAGCAGCTCAAGACTAGCGGGAGGGCCCATTCCAGATACGCAGTATTTT. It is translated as CASSSRLAGGPIPDTQYF.

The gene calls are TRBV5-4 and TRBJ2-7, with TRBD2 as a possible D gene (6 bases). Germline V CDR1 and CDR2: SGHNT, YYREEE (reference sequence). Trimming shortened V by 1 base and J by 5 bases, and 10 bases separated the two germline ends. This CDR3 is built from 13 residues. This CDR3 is CASSLTSSDEQYF. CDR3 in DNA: TGTGCCAGCAGCTTGACTAGCTCGGACGAGCAGTACTTC.

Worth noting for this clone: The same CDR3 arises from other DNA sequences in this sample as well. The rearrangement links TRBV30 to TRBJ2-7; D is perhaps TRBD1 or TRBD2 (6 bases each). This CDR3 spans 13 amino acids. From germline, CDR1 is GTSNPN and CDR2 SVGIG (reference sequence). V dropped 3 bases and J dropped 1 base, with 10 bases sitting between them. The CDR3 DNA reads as TGTGCCTGGAGGGAGGGGGGTTCCTACGAGCAGTACTTC. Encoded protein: CAWREGGSYEQYF.

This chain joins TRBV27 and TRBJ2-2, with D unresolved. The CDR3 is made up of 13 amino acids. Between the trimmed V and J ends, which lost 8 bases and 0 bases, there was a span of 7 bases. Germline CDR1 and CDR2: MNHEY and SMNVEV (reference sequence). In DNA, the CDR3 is TGTGCCAGCGGCTCCGCGAACACCGGGGAGCTGTTTTTT. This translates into CASGSANTGELFF.

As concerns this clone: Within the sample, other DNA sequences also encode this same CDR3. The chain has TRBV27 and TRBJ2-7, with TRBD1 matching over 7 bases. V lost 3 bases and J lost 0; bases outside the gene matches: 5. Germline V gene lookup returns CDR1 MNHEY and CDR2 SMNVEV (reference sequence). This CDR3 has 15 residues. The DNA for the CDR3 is TGTGCCAGCAGTTTTAGGGGGACAGCCTCCTACGAGCAGTACTTC. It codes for CASSFRGTASYEQYF.

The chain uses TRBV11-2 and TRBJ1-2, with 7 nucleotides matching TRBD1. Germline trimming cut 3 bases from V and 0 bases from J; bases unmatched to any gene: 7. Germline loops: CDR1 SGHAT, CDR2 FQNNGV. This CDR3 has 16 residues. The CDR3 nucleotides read TGTGCCAGCAGCTTCCAGGGACAGAGTCCTAACTATGGCTACACCTTC. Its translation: CASSFQGQSPNYGYTF.

The CDR3 region has the DNA TGTGCCAGCAGCCTAGCGGGAATAACCTACGAGCAGTACTTC. It translates to CASSLAGITYEQYF. The gene calls are TRBV27 and TRBJ2-7; 9 nucleotides align to TRBD2. CDR1 is MNHEY, CDR2 SMNVEV, per germline (reference sequence). Unmatched junction bases numbered 5, after V lost 6 bases and J lost 2 bases. This CDR3 has 14 amino acids.

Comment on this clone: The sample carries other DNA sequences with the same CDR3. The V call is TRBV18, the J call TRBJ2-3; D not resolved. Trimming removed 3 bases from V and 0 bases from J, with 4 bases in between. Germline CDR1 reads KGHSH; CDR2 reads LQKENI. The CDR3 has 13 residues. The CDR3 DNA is TGTGCCAGCTCACCCGACAGCACAGATACGCAGTATTTT. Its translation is CASSPDSTDTQYF.

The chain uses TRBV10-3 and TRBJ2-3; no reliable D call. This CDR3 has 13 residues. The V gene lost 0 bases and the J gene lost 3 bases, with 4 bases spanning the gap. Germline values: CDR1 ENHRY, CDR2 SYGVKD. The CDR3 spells CAISESRTDTQYF. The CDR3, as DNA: TGTGCCATCAGTGAGTCACGGACAGATACGCAGTATTTT.

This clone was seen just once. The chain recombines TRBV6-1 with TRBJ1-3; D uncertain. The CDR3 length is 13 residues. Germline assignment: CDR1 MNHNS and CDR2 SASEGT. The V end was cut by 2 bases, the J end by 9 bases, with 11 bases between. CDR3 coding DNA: TGTGCCAGCAGTGAATTGGGTGCCATCACCATATATTTT. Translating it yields CASSELGAITIYF.

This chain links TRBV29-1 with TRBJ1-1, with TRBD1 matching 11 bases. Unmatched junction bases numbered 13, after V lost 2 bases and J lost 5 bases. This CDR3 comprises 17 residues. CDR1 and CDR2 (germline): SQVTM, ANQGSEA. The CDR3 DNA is TGCAGCGTTGAATCGATAGCCGGACAGGGGGCAAGGACTGAAGCTTTCTTT. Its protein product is CSVESIAGQGARTEAFF.

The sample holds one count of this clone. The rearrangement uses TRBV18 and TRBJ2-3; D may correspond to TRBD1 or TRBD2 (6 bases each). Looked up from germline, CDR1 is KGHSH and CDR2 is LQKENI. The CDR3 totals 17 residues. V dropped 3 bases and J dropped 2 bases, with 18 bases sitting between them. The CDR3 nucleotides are TGTGCCAGCTCACCGTTAAGGGGGGAATATCCCACAGATACGCAGTATTTT. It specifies CASSPLRGEYPTDTQYF.

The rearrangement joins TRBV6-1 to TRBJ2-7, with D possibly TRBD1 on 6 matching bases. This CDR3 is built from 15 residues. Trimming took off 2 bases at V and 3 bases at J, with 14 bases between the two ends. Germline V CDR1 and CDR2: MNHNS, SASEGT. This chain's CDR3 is CASSEWLDRIYEQYF. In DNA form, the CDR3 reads TGTGCCAGCAGTGAATGGTTGGACAGAATCTACGAGCAGTACTTC.